Shown below are 13 T cell receptor beta chains from a single sample sequenced in a study of regulatory T cells in long-lasting Graves disease. The time point: persistent/refractory GD, antithyroid drugs over 5 years with positive TRAb. The TCR library used RNA extracted from PBMCs. Relying on iRepertoire HTBI primers and Arm-PCR of CDR3 regions, the team built TCR beta libraries. TCRdb independently ran MiXCR on the multiplex PCR reads; one entry per CDR3 protein. The sample carries fewer than 450,000 distinct CDR3 sequences, less than 25% recorded once. This specimen consisted of peripheral blood mononuclear cells (PBMCs), obtained when the disease was refractory, from a patient treated with antithyroid drugs. All receptors derive from a female donor with Graves disease.

A few counts support this clonotype. DNA of the CDR3: TGTGCCAGCAGTGAAGCTTCTCAGCCTGGGGCCAACGTCCTGACTTTC. Translating it yields CASSEASQPGANVLTF. This rearrangement joins TRBV6-1 to TRBJ2-6; D is unclear. This CDR3 has 16 amino acids. Between the trimmed V and J ends, which lost 0 bases and 2 bases, there was a span of 8 bases. Per germline, CDR1 MNHNS and CDR2 SASEGT.

The J gene is TRBJ2-7, the V gene TRBV3-1; possible D gene TRBD2, 6 bases. The CDR3 totals 15 residues. V was cut by 1 base and J by 3 bases, with 13 bases left in between. Germline V gene lookup returns CDR1 LGHDT and CDR2 YNNKEL (reference sequence). This CDR3 is CASSQVAGKSYEQYF. For the CDR3, the DNA is TGTGCCAGCAGCCAAGTGGCGGGAAAAAGCTACGAGCAGTACTTC.

The gene calls are TRBV19 and TRBJ2-5, with TRBD1 matching 7 bases. Per germline, CDR1 LNHDA and CDR2 SQIVND (reference sequence). J lost 0 bases, V lost 6 bases, and 1 base had no gene match. This CDR3 is 13 amino acids long. CDR3 sequence reads: CASRDRYQETQYF. CDR3 DNA: TGTGCCAGTAGGGACAGGTACCAAGAGACCCAGTACTTC. Filled out from reference TRBV19 and TRBJ2-5, the complete variable domain reads DGGITQSPKYLFRKEGQNVTLSCEQNLNHDAMYWYRQDPGQGLRLIYYSQIVNDFQKGDIAEGYSVSREKKESFPLTVTSAQKNPTAFYLCASRDRYQETQYFGPGTRLLVL.

This clonotype was recorded once. Germline is not matched at one junction end, which may reflect a read error. The chain has TRBV28 and TRBJ2-5, with TRBD2 matching 16 bases. Germline loops: CDR1 MDHEN, CDR2 SYDVKM. The CDR3 length is 18 residues. The DNA for the CDR3 is TGTGTCAGCAGCCTAAGGGGACTAGCGGGAGGGCCGGGGGAGACCCAGTACTTC. It translates to CVSSLRGLAGGPGETQYF.

This clonotype was seen more than once but under ten times. This chain uses TRBV7-9 with TRBJ1-2; TRBD1 matches at 8 bases. The CDR3 is made up of 15 amino acids. V lost 0 bases to trimming and J lost 3 bases; unmatched junction nucleotides: 3. Germline CDR1 SEHNR, CDR2 FQNEAQ (reference sequence). This chain's CDR3 is CASSLAGQDYYGYTF. In DNA, the CDR3 is TGTGCCAGCAGCTTAGCGGGACAGGACTACTATGGCTACACCTTC.

This clonotype was picked up a small number of times. This chain uses TRBV7-2 with TRBJ1-6, with TRBD1 identical over 7 bases. With 2 bases clipped from V and 9 bases from J, the junction kept 10 bases outside the gene matches. Germline loops: CDR1 SGHTA, CDR2 FQGNSA. The CDR3 is made up of 16 amino acids. CDR3 nucleotide sequence: TGTGCCAGCAGCTTAATGGAAGGGGGCTCTACTTCACCCCTCCACTTT. This codes for CASSLMEGGSTSPLHF.

The chain combines TRBV20-1 with TRBJ2-5, with 11 bases matching TRBD1. CDR3 size: 18 residues. With V trimmed by 0 bases and J by 7 bases, 16 bases remained unmatched. Germline CDR1 DFQATT, CDR2 SNEGSKA (reference sequence). CDR3 DNA: TGCAGTGCTAGAGATCCCAGGACAGGGGGCGTAAGCCAGGGGACCCAGTACTTC. Translation gives CSARDPRTGGVSQGTQYF.

About this clonotype: With a much larger clone just one base away, this may be a read error. The chain joins TRBV12-3 or TRBV12-4 to TRBJ1-2; D is unclear. The CDR3 is made up of 13 amino acids. V was cut by 3 bases and J by 4 bases, with 9 bases left in between. CDR3 residues: CASSFTATYGYTF. CDR3 DNA sequence: TGTGCCAGCAGTTTTACGGCGACCTATGGCTACACCTTC.

The rearrangement joins TRBV7-2 to TRBJ1-4; TRBD1 might be the D (6 bases). The V gene lost 1 base and the J gene lost 8 bases, with 14 bases spanning the gap. CDR3 length: 15 amino acids. The germline V gene encodes CDR1 SGHTA and CDR2 FQGNSA. Here the CDR3 reads CASSLGRSGEEKLFF. DNA of the CDR3: TGTGCCAGCAGCTTAGGTCGGTCAGGGGAGGAAAAACTGTTTTTT.

DNA for the CDR3: TGCGCCAGCAGGCCGGCCGAGGAAAACACTGAAGCTTTCTTT. It specifies CASRPAEENTEAFF. This rearrangement joins TRBV5-1 to TRBJ1-1; unclear D gene. With 5 bases removed from V and 2 bases from J, the gap between germline ends came to 13 bases. The CDR3 has 14 residues. The germline V gene has CDR1 SGHRS and CDR2 YFSETQ.

Ten or more counts support this clonotype. In DNA form, the CDR3 reads TGTGCCAGCAGGACAGGGTTAAGCGGTGAAGCTTTCTTT. It encodes CASRTGLSGEAFF. This chain links TRBV2 with TRBJ1-1; TRBD1 agrees at 7 bases. CDR3 length equals 13 residues. Trimming at V came to 6 bases and at J to 7 bases, leaving 8 bases not matched to a gene. In germline, CDR1 is SNHLY, CDR2 FYNNEI.

This clonotype was found many times. One end of the junction varies from germline; a read error may be responsible. J is TRBJ2-5 and V is TRBV3-1, with D tentatively TRBD1 or TRBD2 (5 bases each). The CDR3 covers 18 residues. Germline loops: CDR1 LGHDT, CDR2 YNNKEL (reference sequence). CDR3 protein: CASSQGRMGRTYQETQYF. As DNA, the CDR3 is TGTGCCAGCAGCCAAGGAAGGATGGGACGGACGTACCAAGAGACCCAGTATTTC.

The sample holds many counts of this clonotype. The chain is built from TRBV7-3 and TRBJ2-7; no definite D call. The CDR3 covers 13 residues. Germline CDR1 is SGHTA and CDR2 is FQGTGA. The ends were cut back, 2 bases at V and 6 bases at J, with 11 bases in the middle. The CDR3 loop is CASSLAPSGEQYF. CDR3 DNA: TGTGCCAGCAGCTTAGCTCCCTCCGGCGAGCAGTACTTC.